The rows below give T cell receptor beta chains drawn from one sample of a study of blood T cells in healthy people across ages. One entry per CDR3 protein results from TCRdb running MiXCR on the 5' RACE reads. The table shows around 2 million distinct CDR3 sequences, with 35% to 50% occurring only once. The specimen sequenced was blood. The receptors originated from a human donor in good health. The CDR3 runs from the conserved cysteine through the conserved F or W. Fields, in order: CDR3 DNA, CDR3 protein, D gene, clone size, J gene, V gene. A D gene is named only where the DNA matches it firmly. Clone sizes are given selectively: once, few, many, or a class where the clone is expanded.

TGCGCCAGCAGCTCGAGATCGGACACCGTTGAAGCTTTCTTT,CASSSRSDTVEAFF,-,-,TRBJ1-1,TRBV5-1
TGTGCCAGCAGCAGGGACATACTTATCCCGCCCTACGAGCAGTACTTC,CASSRDILIPPYEQYF,-,few,TRBJ2-7,TRBV5-6
TGTGCCAGCAGTGAAAGATACTGGGGACGGGAGAATCCACCCCTCCACTTT,CASSERYWGRENPPLHF,-,few,TRBJ1-6,TRBV25-1
TGTGCCAGCGACCAGAGGCAGATCGGTGGCTACACCTTC,CASDQRQIGGYTF,-,-,TRBJ1-2,TRBV7-9
TGTGCCAGCAGCTCGGCCGGGGGCGCCACCGGGGAGCTGTTTTTT,CASSSAGGATGELFF,-,-,TRBJ2-2,TRBV11-3
TGTGCCAGCATAGGTCAAGGTCGTTTGTGGGAGCAGTACTTC,CASIGQGRLWEQYF,-,few,TRBJ2-7,TRBV6-1
TGTGCCAGCAGTGATGAGCAGACAGACCAGCCCCAGCATTTT,CASSDEQTDQPQHF,-,-,TRBJ1-5,TRBV2
TGTGCCAGCAGCTTAATAGGGGGGACAGATACGCAGTATTTT,CASSLIGGTDTQYF,-,many,TRBJ2-3,TRBV7-3
TGTGCCAGCAGCCCAGCCCTCGGGGAGGGCACTGAAGCTTTCTTT,CASSPALGEGTEAFF,-,-,TRBJ1-1,TRBV28
TGTGCCAGCAGCGAAGAGGGGGCGGGAGAGACCCAGTACTTC,CASSEEGAGETQYF,TRBD1,few,TRBJ2-5,TRBV7-9
TGTGCCAGCAGCCAAGGGGTAGGGAACCAAGAGACCCAGTACTTC,CASSQGVGNQETQYF,-,few,TRBJ2-5,TRBV3-1
TGTGCCATCACCTTAGGGGTACGGGCGGCGTCGGAGCAGTACTTC,CAITLGVRAASEQYF,-,-,TRBJ2-7,TRBV7-2
TGTGCCAGCAGTGAATCCTCTTGGGGGTACGAGCAGTACTTC,CASSESSWGYEQYF,-,few,TRBJ2-7,TRBV25-1
-,CSASRRDFGNEQFF,-,-,TRBJ2-1,TRBV20-1
TGCAGCGCTTTACATAATCTCCAAGAGACCCAGTACTTC,CSALHNLQETQYF,-,many,TRBJ2-5,TRBV29-1
TGTGCCAGCAGCTCCTGGGATCGGGACCCCTACGAGCAGTACTTC,CASSSWDRDPYEQYF,-,few,TRBJ2-7,TRBV11-1
TGTGCCAGCAGTAAGGACAGTTTTGGAAACACCATATATTTT,CASSKDSFGNTIYF,-,-,TRBJ1-3,TRBV3-1
TGTGCCACCAGCGAGGGGGCAGGGGGCACTGAAGCTTTCTTT,CATSEGAGGTEAFF,TRBD1,-,TRBJ1-1,TRBV15
TGTGCTAGTGGTTTGGCACCGGGACTAGATGTCAATGAGCAGTTCTTC,CASGLAPGLDVNEQFF,TRBD2,-,TRBJ2-1,TRBV12-5
TGTGCCAGCAGGAACAGGGGATCTAATGAAAAACTGTTTTTT,CASRNRGSNEKLFF,TRBD1,once,TRBJ1-4,TRBV28
TGTGCCAGCAGGCAGGACAGGGCTGATGAGCAGTTCTTC,CASRQDRADEQFF,TRBD1,-,TRBJ2-1,TRBV6-2/TRBV6-3
TGTGCCAGCAGCACCCCGGACAGGGACAATGAGCAGTTCTTC,CASSTPDRDNEQFF,TRBD1,few,TRBJ2-1,TRBV5-5
TGCAGTGCTAGCCAGGATTTGAACACTGAAGCTTTCTTT,CSASQDLNTEAFF,-,few,TRBJ1-1,TRBV20-1
TGCAGTGCCCAGGGCCCCAACGCGGGTCGGTACGAGCAGTACTTC,CSAQGPNAGRYEQYF,-,-,TRBJ2-7,TRBV20-1
TGTGCCAGCAGCTCACCCGGGACTCTTCTAGATACGCAGTATTTT,CASSSPGTLLDTQYF,-,-,TRBJ2-3,TRBV13
TGTGCCAGCAGCACGACGACAGGGGTGGGGGGTGAGCAGTTCTTC,CASSTTTGVGGEQFF,TRBD1,once,TRBJ2-1,TRBV7-2
TGTGCCAGCAGCTACCTCTCTGGGGCCAACGTCCTGACTTTC,CASSYLSGANVLTF,-,many,TRBJ2-6,TRBV6-5
TGTGCCAGCAGCCAGGACAGTATGGGGACAGATACGCAGTATTTT,CASSQDSMGTDTQYF,-,-,TRBJ2-3,TRBV6-6
TGTGCCAGCAGTTTATCGGGCGGACCAAGACGCCTTCAAGAGACCCAGTACTTC,CASSLSGGPRRLQETQYF,-,-,TRBJ2-5,TRBV27
TGCAGTGCTAGAGGCGACCTGGACACTGAAGCTTTCTTT,CSARGDLDTEAFF,-,-,TRBJ1-1,TRBV20-1
TGTGCCAGCAGCCCGATACCCCGATCCCGGGACGGAGGCTACACCTTC,CASSPIPRSRDGGYTF,-,once,TRBJ1-2,TRBV7-6
TGCGCCAGCAGCCGGACAGGGGTGACGAACACTGAAGCTTTCTTT,CASSRTGVTNTEAFF,TRBD1,few,TRBJ1-1,TRBV5-1